This T cell receptor beta chain was recovered during a study of radiation and T cells in renal cell carcinoma. Study-wide results and limits: In blood, top tumor clones expanded by 2 weeks, shrinking by 4.

The CDR3 totals 13 residues. Deletions cut 6 bases from V and 2 bases from J, with 10 bases between. The germline gives CDR1 MDHEN, CDR2 SYDVKM. A remark on this clone: Its antigen is unknown.

Profiled with immunoSEQ multiplex PCR; TCRdb holds only in-frame clones, not every one. Among 65,000 or so clones listed, about 80% were seen once. Specified time point: blood 4 weeks post-SBRT, at nephrectomy. Treatment denoted: 15 Gy SBRT to primary tumor, nephrectomy 4 weeks later. This specimen consisted of blood, obtained from a patient whose treatment included radiotherapy and nephrectomy. This receptor was taken from a man aged 55 to 69 with renal cell carcinoma. V and J are TRBV28 and TRBJ1-2, with D unresolved. CDR3 amino acids: CASRMTANYGYTF. The CDR3 nucleotides read TGTGCCAGCAGAATGACCGCCAACTATGGCTACACCTTC.